The source of this T cell receptor beta chain is a study of OX40 agonist ivuxolimab in advanced cancers. Background on the study: Every patient in dose escalation had hepatocellular carcinoma, melanoma, renal cell or head and neck cancer. Participants, 70% to 90% male, averaged roughly 60 years of age, ranging from about 23 to 85. Broader study findings: Specificity for antigen went undetermined in the expanded peripheral T cells. Averaging showed that CD8+ T cells had more expanded clones than CD4+ did.

TCRdb keeps only in-frame clones here, not all; method: immunoSEQ multiplex PCR. The sample carries some 40,000 clones, about 90% recorded once. This CDR3 is built from 12 residues. The germline CDR1 and CDR2 sequences are MDHEN and SYDVKM. Between the trimmed V and J ends, which lost 3 bases and 1 base, there was a span of 2 bases. In regard to this clone: The antigen is not known.

This receptor was taken from an adult with an advanced solid tumor such as melanoma, head and neck, liver or kidney cancer. The specimen comprised CD4+ or CD8+ T cells sorted from blood, sampled in a trial of the OX40 agonist ivuxolimab. The V and J genes are TRBV28 and TRBJ2-3; no definite D call. The CDR3 sequence is CASSLGTDTQYF. Here the CDR3 DNA reads TGTGCCAGCAGTTTGGGCACAGATACGCAGTATTTT.